The 2 T cell receptor beta chains below all came from one sample that was sequenced in a study of T cells in localized non-small cell lung cancer (dated by TCRdb to the early 2020s). The library was obtained by the immunoSEQ multiplex PCR assay. Imported from immuneACCESS, the table was reduced by TCRdb to in-frame sequences with V and J called. These copies leave out some clones; in studies compared against another copy, an unresolved V gene accounts for under half, and the cause of the remainder is not known. This sample lists 30,000 to 45,000 clones; 87% were detected once. The ten most abundant clones make up about 7.2% of the sample. Sequenced material: peripheral blood, taken before any cancer treatment. These receptors were taken from a woman aged 35 to 70 with stage I lung adenocarcinoma.

The chain uses TRBV19 and TRBJ1-5; 11 nucleotides align to TRBD1. Germline V lookup: CDR1 LNHDA, CDR2 SQIVND (reference sequence). Losses at the gene ends were 6 bases for V and 2 bases for J; bases not matched to a gene: 15. This CDR3 spans 19 amino acids. Here the CDR3 DNA reads TGTGCCAGTAGAGCTACGGACAGGGGGCGGTGGGATGGCAATCAGCCCCAGCATTTT. This codes for CASRATDRGRWDGNQPQHF.

The chain uses TRBV28 and TRBJ2-2, with TRBD2 identical over 7 bases. CDR3 size: 13 residues. CDR1 and CDR2 (germline): MDHEN, SYDVKM. After removal of 9 bases from V and 4 bases from J, the junction contained 5 bases not matched to a gene. This chain's CDR3 is CASRGGATGELFF. The CDR3 DNA reads as TGTGCCAGTCGGGGAGGGGCCACCGGGGAGCTGTTTTTT.